This T cell receptor beta chain was obtained from a study of T cells in Graves' hyperthyroidism and ophthalmopathy. Notes on the study in general: Before onset, by a median of about seven months, the model predicted ophthalmopathy. Most thyroid clonotypes that were expanded above 0.001 also turned up in blood. Through a model of 13 V-J features, ophthalmopathy was separated from stable hyperthyroidism.

This clonotype was seen repeatedly, ten times or more. Its antigen remains unidentified. Amplification of TCR beta CDR3 regions was performed using RNA transcripts as template. Initially, a first-round RT-PCR of the TCR CDR3 employed the HTBI primer set. TCRdb recomputed calls from the multiplex PCR reads with MiXCR, one row per CDR3 protein. The profile shows a few hundred thousand distinct CDR3 sequences, around 43% of them singletons. Criteria for exclusion of patients were uncontrolled infection, other autoimmune disease, pregnancy or lactation. With 5 bases clipped from V and 7 bases from J, the junction kept 2 bases outside the gene matches. Germline V gene lookup returns CDR1 DFQATT and CDR2 SNEGSKA (reference sequence). The CDR3 loop spans 12 amino acids.

Sequencing was performed on peripheral blood or thyroid tissue (not recorded which). The origin of this receptor is an adult woman with Graves' disease, either hyperthyroidism or ophthalmopathy (not recorded which). The chain joins TRBV20-1 to TRBJ1-4; 9 nucleotides align to TRBD1. The CDR3 bases are TGCAGTGCTCGGGACAGGGCTGAAAAACTGTTTTTT. This translates into CSARDRAEKLFF.